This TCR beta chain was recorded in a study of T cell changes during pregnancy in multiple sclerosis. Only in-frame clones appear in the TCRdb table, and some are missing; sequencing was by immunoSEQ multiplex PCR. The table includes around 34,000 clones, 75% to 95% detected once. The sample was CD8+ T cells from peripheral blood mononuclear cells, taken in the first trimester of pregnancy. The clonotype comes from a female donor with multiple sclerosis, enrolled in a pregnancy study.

CDR3 in amino acids: CASSLDTGFGANVLTF. CDR3 coding DNA: TGTGCCAGCAGTTTAGATACAGGATTTGGGGCCAACGTCCTGACTTTC. The chain combines TRBV28 with TRBJ2-6, with a possible D match to TRBD1 (5 bases). Trimming shortened V by 2 bases and J by 3 bases, and 11 bases separated the two germline ends. The CDR3 is made up of 16 amino acids. Germline CDR1 is MDHEN and CDR2 is SYDVKM.